This T cell receptor (beta chain) came from a study of T cell responses to AZD1222 COVID-19 vaccine. Study-level findings and limits: Baseline antibody screening turned up just a handful of seropositive AZD1222 recipients. When two AZD1222 doses had been given, Spike-specific TCR breadth and depth rose. Spike was spanned by vaccine-associated CD4 TCRs, which were dominant at 160-218 and 743-854.

With respect to this clone: Its matching antigen is unknown.

The length of the CDR3 is 14 residues. Germline V gene data show CDR1 as SGHTA and CDR2 as FQGTGA. Trimming took 3 bases from V and 5 from J, leaving 12 bases between them. Data came from immunoSEQ multiplex PCR; TCRdb stores just in-frame clones and leaves some out. The sample has about 87,000 clones; around 89% are singletons. V usage is TRBV7-3 and J usage is TRBJ2-3; maybe TRBD2 (6 bases). The clonotype originates from an adult in good health. The specimen was peripheral blood, collected on day 0 of AZD1222 vaccination. This CDR3 is CASSFAAGLDTQYF. DNA for the CDR3: TGTGCCAGCAGCTTCGCGGCGGGATTAGATACGCAGTATTTT.